This TCR beta chain was sequenced for a study of early T cells in non-severe SARS-CoV-2 infection. Study-wide findings and caveats: VDJdb matching skewed toward anti-spike CD8 responses, missing private and CD4 specificities.

The CDR3 sequence is 13 residues long. The V end lost 5 bases, the J end lost 8 bases, and 16 bases lay between the germline ends. CDR1 and CDR2 from the germline V gene are SQVTM and ANQGSEA. This clonotype has a count of ten or more. Its antigen is unknown. TCRdb called the 5' RACE reads again in MiXCR, with one record for every CDR3 protein. The repertoire holds some 91,000 distinct CDR3 sequences, with less than 15% as singletons. The clonotype was recovered from an adult who was a healthcare worker with PCR-confirmed SARS-CoV-2 infection or an uninfected control (not recorded which). The V gene is TRBV29-1, the J gene TRBJ2-1, with a tentative D call TRBD2 (7 bases). The sequenced material came from whole blood. CDR3 loop: CSVKRGGGDEQFF. CDR3 nucleotides: TGCAGCGTTAAGCGGGGCGGGGGCGATGAGCAGTTCTTC.